Below are 8 T cell receptor beta chains sequenced from a single sample in a study of blood T cell repertoires in COVID-19. The assay was immunoSEQ multiplex PCR, and TCRdb's table has in-frame clones only and misses some. Here the sample spans 280,000 or so clones, around 84% being singletons. The sequenced sample consisted of PBMCs or T cells enriched from blood (not recorded which). The receptor source for this set is a woman in her fifties or sixties who had recovered from COVID-19.

The rearrangement links TRBV7-9 to TRBJ2-1; weak D call: TRBD1 (6 bases). V lost 1 base, J lost 7 bases, and 11 bases lay in between. CDR1 is SEHNR and CDR2 is FQNEAQ in the germline V gene (reference sequence). CDR3 length: 14 residues. The DNA for the CDR3 is TGTGCCAGCAGCTTAGTCTCCAGGGGAAATGAGCAGTTCTTC. Its protein product is CASSLVSRGNEQFF. Supplemented by reference TRBV7-9 and TRBJ2-1, the full variable domain reads DTGVSQNPRHKITKRGQNVTFRCDPISEHNRLYWYRQTLGQGPEFLTYFQNEAQLEKSRLLSDRFSAERPKGSFSTLEIQRTEQGDSAMYLCASSLVSRGNEQFFGPGTRLTVL.

This chain connects TRBV24-1 to TRBJ1-2, with TRBD1 matching over 10 bases. CDR3 length: 14 amino acids. CDR1 is KGHDR and CDR2 is SFDVKD in the germline V gene. V shed 3 bases, J shed 8 bases, and the junction held 5 bases outside the gene matches. In DNA, the CDR3 is TGTGCCACCAGTGATCCCGGGACAGGGGACGGCTACACCTTC. Translation: CATSDPGTGDGYTF.

CDR3: CASSSDSSYGYTF. In DNA, the CDR3 is TGTGCCAGCAGCTCGGACAGTTCCTATGGCTACACCTTC. The chain joins TRBV7-9 to TRBJ1-2; the D gene is possibly TRBD1 (6 bases). Germline V gene lookup returns CDR1 SEHNR and CDR2 FQNEAQ (reference sequence). The CDR3 length is 13 residues. Between the trimmed V and J ends, which lost 4 bases and 4 bases, there was a span of 10 bases.

This clone has a handful of counts. This chain uses TRBV5-5 with TRBJ1-1; 11 bases line up with TRBD1. The CDR3 is made up of 15 amino acids. CDR1 SGHKS and CDR2 YYEKEE come from the germline V gene (reference sequence). V was pared by 2 bases and J by 5 bases, with 5 bases of the junction left unmatched. For the CDR3, the DNA is TGTGCCAGCAGCTTAGAGGACAGGGGGCTAACTGAAGCTTTCTTT. It is translated as CASSLEDRGLTEAFF.

This clone has ten or more counts. The genes are TRBV4-1 and TRBJ1-6, with a tentative D call TRBD1 (5 bases). In germline, CDR1 is MGHRA, CDR2 YSYEKL. The CDR3 length is 14 residues. Trimming pared 1 base from V and 6 bases from J, leaving 7 bases between. As DNA, the CDR3 is TGCGCCAGCAGCCAAGGCGGGACTAATTCACCCCTCCACTTT. It codes for CASSQGGTNSPLHF.

This clone was seen only once. The chain carries TRBV7-9 and TRBJ1-3, with 9 nucleotides matching TRBD1. The CDR3 spans 14 residues. V was pared by 4 bases and J by 8 bases, with 6 bases of the junction left unmatched. CDR1 and CDR2 from the germline V gene are SEHNR and FQNEAQ (reference sequence). The CDR3 sequence is CASSYGTGWDTIYF. CDR3 DNA sequence: TGTGCCAGCAGCTACGGGACAGGGTGGGACACCATATATTTT.

V is TRBV15 and J is TRBJ2-5; D possibly corresponds to TRBD1 (6 bases). Trimming removed 0 bases from V and 4 bases from J, with 12 bases in between. Germline V gene sequence: CDR1 LNHNV, CDR2 YYDKDF (reference sequence). The CDR3 totals 15 residues. For the CDR3, the DNA is TGTGCCACCAGCAGAGATAGTGGGGGCGGAGAGACCCAGTACTTC. Its protein product is CATSRDSGGGETQYF.

The V gene is TRBV2, the J gene TRBJ1-2; a weak D match, TRBD1 (5 bases). Trimming left V 3 bases short and J 0 bases short, with 8 bases between. The CDR3 runs to 14 residues. The V gene's germline CDR1 is SNHLY and CDR2 FYNNEI. The CDR3 DNA reads TGTGCCAGCAGTGACAGGGCAGCTAACTATGGCTACACCTTC. It specifies CASSDRAANYGYTF.